This entry features one TCR beta chain sequence. This clonotype has at least ten counts. It has no known antigen specificity. No much larger clonotype is one base removed from it; base qualities were not supplied. This specimen belongs to a study of regulatory T cells in long-lasting Graves disease listed by TCRdb under 2021. Context from the whole study: Patients with newly diagnosed Graves' disease had been on antithyroid drugs for under 3 months. Persistent Graves' disease patients were compared with newly diagnosed Graves' disease patients by peripheral blood TCR sequencing and RNA sequencing. The study was registered as a clinical trial and conducted in China. TCR sequencing covered about 13 persistent and approximately 20 newly diagnosed Graves' disease patients, about 35 samples in total.

Interpreted using the paper, the time point label stands for: newly diagnosed GD, antithyroid drugs for less than 3 months. For both TCR sequencing and RNA sequencing, RNA was extracted from PBMCs in TRIzol. Graves' disease was diagnosed according to American Thyroid Association guidelines. The patients came from an endocrinology department in Xi'an, China. Each patient gave around 9 milliliters of peripheral blood, collected in an EDTA anticoagulant tube. Ficoll Paque Plus density gradient separation was used to isolate PBMCs, and no further T cell sorting was done. An Agilent 2100 Bioanalyzer and agarose gel were used to assess RNA quality, and a NanoDrop 2000 was used to measure RNA concentration. Broad study findings and their caveats: Because the primary lesion, thyroid tissue, could not be accessed, the study looked at peripheral blood alone. Sequencing and analysis were restricted to the TCR beta chain. Lower TCR Shannon entropy and fewer highly expanded clones were observed in persistent Graves' disease patients than in newly diagnosed patients, which suggested clonal expansion. Persistent disease showed preferential use of TRBV28, TRBJ1-2 and TRBJ2-5, whereas newly diagnosed disease favored TRBV20-1 and TRBJ2-1. A larger number of public clonotypes was shared among persistent patients (fewer than 3,000) than among newly diagnosed patients (approximately 930). The small sample size was acknowledged by the authors as a limitation that may reduce accuracy.

The germline V gene encodes CDR1 SGHTA and CDR2 FQGNSA. V sheds 4 bases and J sheds 5 bases, leaving 15 bases between their ends. The CDR3 holds 14 amino acids from the cysteine to the phenylalanine. Of all the DNA, just the CDR3 is kept, 42 bases in frame from base 1. Libraries were made using multiplex PCR. Sequencing was performed on an Illumina HiSeq 4000. iRepertoire HTBI primers and Arm-PCR amplification of CDR3 regions were used to construct TCR beta libraries. Gel purification was performed on PCR products prior to sequencing. In the authors' own workflow: Gene usage analysis of CDR3 amino acid clonotypes relied on the roughly 60 TRBV and around 13 TRBJ segments identified across samples. COPE and FqMerger were used to merge filtered high-quality paired reads into contigs. BLAST was used to align contigs to the IMGT TRBV, TRBD and TRBJ reference genes, and CDR3 was defined following IMGT. Any clonotype with a frequency above 0.1% was counted as a highly expanded clone. Repertoire diversity was measured by Shannon entropy, and V-J evenness by the Gini coefficient. Public clonotypes were defined as clonotypes shared by more than one individual. TCRdb reprocessing: public reads trimmed at Q25 with fastp, clones called with MiXCR, in-frame beta chains kept. Under each unique CDR3 protein, matching rows form one entry showing the most common genes and DNA. These V and J calls derive from TCRdb rather than the authors' analysis. The sample table lists roughly 440,000 distinct CDR3 sequences, 16% of them with a count of one. The leading ten clones occupy 20% to 25% of the sample.

The sample also formed part of further work on T cells in Graves' hyperthyroidism and ophthalmopathy. The second source states: Graves' hyperthyroidism was defined as stable when no progression to ophthalmopathy occurred over 18 months of follow-up. Hyperthyroidism patients were newly diagnosed, had a disease duration of under 2 months, and were aged 18 to 65 years. The study excluded patients with uncontrolled infections, other autoimmune diseases, pregnancy or lactation. Diagnoses relied on clinical symptoms, serum thyroxine and TRAb, thyroid ultrasound and orbital computed tomography. The first round of RT-PCR for the TCR CDR3 was performed with the HTBI primer set and the Qiagen OneStep RT-PCR kit. Most expanded thyroid clonotypes (frequency above 0.001) were also found in blood, which suggests that blood repertoires may mirror thyroid immune responses. A 13 V-J signature model separated ophthalmopathy from stable hyperthyroidism, with roughly 88% sensitivity and about 81% specificity in cross-validation and 80%/75% in testing. In validation, the model predicted progression to ophthalmopathy with about 71% sensitivity and less than 75% specificity, a median of about 6.7 months before onset. To identify TCR V-J signatures that set the groups apart, the researchers used a discovery cohort of more than 95 patients, made up of around 40 with Graves' ophthalmopathy and about 60 with stable Graves' hyperthyroidism. Prospective prediction of ophthalmopathy was tested in an independent validation cohort consisting of fewer than 20 hyperthyroidism patients and about 17 patients who later progressed to ophthalmopathy. The 75 to 100 discovery patients were randomly divided into training and test sets at a 7:3 ratio. The study also compared thyroid tissue and blood T-cell repertoires from roughly 6 Graves' hyperthyroidism patients. After blood sampling, hyperthyroidism patients were treated with methimazole at a starting dose of 30 mg daily, and ophthalmopathy patients were treated with high-dose intravenous methylprednisolone. Libraries were constructed in a second round of multiplex PCR, after which size selection and purification were performed. Paired-end sequencing of the libraries was performed with 100 bp reads on an Illumina HiSeq2000. SOAPnuke was used to process the raw data, removing reads that contained adapters or uncalled bases, had a mean Phred below 15, or lacked an exact match to the constant primer or identifier. COPE v1.2.5 was used to merge the high-quality paired reads, and each unique nucleotide sequence was defined as a clonotype. MiTCR v1.1 was used to align clonotypes to the IMGT TRBV, TRBD and TRBJ reference segments. Analysis was restricted to V-J combinations with a frequency above 0.0001, which covered about 99% of repertoires. A TCS score was defined as the ratio between F50 (clonal expansion) and ExV (chaos), using BLOSUM62-based TCRdist between CDR3 peptides within each V-J. Welch's t-statistics and random forest reduced 450 to 600 V-J features to about 13, which were used in a naive Bayes classifier (R e1071). Sample size was not statistically predetermined, and blinding of investigators to group allocation was not performed. The paper reports TCR Vbeta CDR3 sequencing of about 140 peripheral blood samples: approximately 43 ophthalmopathy, roughly 74 hyperthyroidism and 17 progressor patients.

The sequence joins TRBV7-2 to TRBJ2-7, with the D gene not confidently named. This sequence originates from a woman younger than 30 with Graves disease. Donor details come from another sample of the same person, matched by shared clones. Material: peripheral blood mononuclear cells (PBMCs), obtained at new diagnosis, from a patient treated with antithyroid drugs. Here is the DNA: TGTGCCAGCAGCTCCAACCCTCACATTGACGAGCAGTACTTC. It codes for CASSSNPHIDEQYF.